This T cell receptor beta chain is drawn from a study of T-cell memory formation after mild COVID-19. The study's findings and limits: Memory from before infection featured some responding clones, which suggests cross-reactive memory joined.

The V end was cut by 7 bases, the J end by 2 bases, with 14 bases between. CDR1 is GTSNPN and CDR2 is SVGIG in the germline V gene (reference sequence). The CDR3 runs 13 residues. MiXCR, applied by TCRdb to the 5' RACE reads, yields one record per CDR3 protein. The table includes tens of thousands of distinct CDR3 sequences, about a sixth detected once. Comment on this clonotype: Its antigen remains unidentified.

The chain couples TRBV30 to TRBJ2-5; weak D call: TRBD1 (6 bases). Sequenced sample: PBMCs or a T cell subset sorted from them (not recorded which). This TCR was sampled from an adult woman who had mild COVID-19 (a few samples of this study predate the infection). Cell type and time point are not known. CDR3 nucleotides: TGTGCCTTACGGGACACCTCACAAGAGACCCAGTACTTC. Its protein product is CALRDTSQETQYF. Drawing the rest from reference TRBV30 and TRBJ2-5, the complete variable domain is SQTIHQWPATLVQPVGSPLSLECTVEGTSNPNLYWYRQAAGRGLQLLFYSVGIGQISSEVPQNLSASRPQDRQFILSSKKLLLSDSGFYLCALRDTSQETQYFGPGTRLLVL.